The clone carrying this TCR beta chain was seen many times. Its target is unknown. These data belong to a study of neurological immune-mediated disorders. The germline gives CDR1 SEHNR, CDR2 FQNEAQ (reference sequence). This CDR3 is 13 amino acids long. V was shortened by 2 bases and J by 3 bases, with 8 bases between the two germline ends. The cDNA came from 5'RACE, which used 10-nucleotide random UMIs. Each CDR3 protein is one row after TCRdb ran MiXCR on the 5' RACE reads. The table has 50,000 to 75,000 distinct CDR3 sequences, roughly an eighth seen once. PBMCs stored at -80 C, numbering 2 million, were the origin of the unsorted libraries. Findings and limits, study-wide: HTLV-1-associated myelopathy had the most TCR clonal expansion, whereas multiple sclerosis had the least (lower than in healthy controls).

This chain uses TRBV7-9 with TRBJ2-7; the D is unclear. Sequencing was done on a sample of PBMCs. This receptor was identified in a woman in her fifties or sixties with HTLV-1-associated myelopathy (HAM/TSP). For the CDR3, the DNA is TGTGCCAGCAGCTTAAGGCTAGACTACGAGCAGTACTTC. Protein product: CASSLRLDYEQYF.